This T cell receptor beta chain was captured in a study of T cells in Graves' hyperthyroidism and ophthalmopathy. From RNA transcripts, TCR beta CDR3 regions were amplified. The HTBI primer set drove a first-round RT-PCR of the TCR CDR3. TCRdb re-called the multiplex PCR reads with MiXCR, one entry per CDR3 protein. Seen here are 550,000 to 650,000 distinct CDR3 sequences, 14% observed once, and the top ten hold more than 11%. In its sample, this clonotype was seen many times. CDR3 length equals 14 residues. Per germline, CDR1 KGHDR and CDR2 SFDVKD. With 9 bases clipped from V and 0 bases from J, the junction kept 6 bases outside the gene matches.

Input material: blood. V and J are TRBV24-1 and TRBJ2-7; 8 positions agree with TRBD1. This receptor was obtained from a woman aged 40 to 55 with Graves' hyperthyroidism. The CDR3 nucleotides read TGTGCCACCGTGAGGACAGGGAGCTCCTACGAGCAGTACTTC. This encodes CATVRTGSSYEQYF.